A single sample is the source of the 12 T cell receptor beta chains below, sequenced in a study of STAT5B mutations in CD4+ large granular lymphocyte leukemia. Profiling relied on immunoSEQ multiplex PCR, and the TCRdb table lists in-frame clones only, not all of them. The profile shows about 24,000 clones, 55% to 75% of them singletons. The sample comprised CD4+ T cells from blood buffy coats. Receptors originate from a human donor in good health.

V usage is TRBV19 and J usage is TRBJ2-3; TRBD1 or TRBD2 may be the D gene (6 bases each). The CDR3 totals 17 residues. V lost 2 bases, J lost 0 bases, and 15 bases lay in between. Germline V gene lookup returns CDR1 LNHDA and CDR2 SQIVND (reference sequence). The CDR3 DNA reads TGTGCCAGTAGTATATCGGGGGCCGGAGCTAGCACAGATACGCAGTATTTT. Translating it yields CASSISGAGASTDTQYF.

This clone was observed a handful of times. DNA of the CDR3: TGCGCCAGCAGCCAATTTGTGAACACTGAAGCTTTCTTT. Its translation is CASSQFVNTEAFF. The chain has TRBV4-3 and TRBJ1-1; D call uncertain. Between the trimmed V and J ends, which lost 2 bases and 0 bases, there was a span of 4 bases. The CDR3 is 13 amino acids. CDR1 is LGHNA, CDR2 YSLEER, per germline.

The V gene is TRBV15, the J gene TRBJ2-7; a possible D gene is TRBD1 (8 bases). V lost 4 bases and J 9 bases, leaving 10 bases between the germline ends. This CDR3 contains 11 residues. The germline CDR1 and CDR2 sequences are LNHNV and YYDKDF (reference sequence). In DNA, the CDR3 is TGTGCCACCAGCAACAGGGGGGGGCAGTACTTC. This codes for CATSNRGGQYF.

The V gene is TRBV6-6, the J gene TRBJ2-7; weak D call: TRBD2 (6 bases). Deletions cut 1 base from V and 3 bases from J, with 13 bases between. The CDR3 consists of 15 residues. Germline CDR1 is MNHNY and CDR2 is SVGAGI (reference sequence). The CDR3 DNA follows: TGTGCCAGCAGTTACTTGGGATCCGGGGGCTACGAGCAGTACTTC. Translation: CASSYLGSGGYEQYF.

This clone was detected only once. The V gene is TRBV5-4, the J gene TRBJ2-5; TRBD2 matches 9 bases. The CDR3 extends over 15 amino acids. Losses at the gene ends were 1 base for V and 5 bases for J; bases not matched to a gene: 6. Germline V gives CDR1 SGHNT, CDR2 YYREEE (reference sequence). The CDR3: CASSLSSSGEETQYF. The CDR3 bases are TGTGCCAGCAGCTTGAGCTCTAGCGGGGAGGAGACCCAGTACTTC.

The chain couples TRBV4-1 to TRBJ1-5; no definite D call. Germline V lookup: CDR1 MGHRA, CDR2 YSYEKL. The germline V and J ends were trimmed by 1 base and 3 bases, with 16 bases remaining between them. The CDR3 extends over 17 amino acids. The CDR3 region has the DNA TGCGCCAGCAGCCAAGTCGACCTAGGGTTTATCAATCAGCCCCAGCATTTT. Translation gives CASSQVDLGFINQPQHF.

The V call is TRBV11-3, the J call TRBJ1-1, with D unresolved. The V and J ends lost 5 bases and 1 base respectively, with 11 bases between them. Germline loops: CDR1 SGHNT, CDR2 YENEEA. CDR3 size: 14 residues. CDR3 in DNA: TGTGCCAGCAGCCCCCGGACGGGGAACACTGAAGCTTTCTTT. Protein product: CASSPRTGNTEAFF.

This chain connects TRBV18 to TRBJ2-3, with TRBD1 matching 8 bases. This CDR3 is built from 15 residues. CDR1 is KGHSH, CDR2 LQKENI, per germline. J lost 3 bases, V lost 6 bases, and 8 bases had no gene match. The CDR3 coding sequence is TGTGCCAGCTCGCTCACAGGGGGAGTGACAGATACGCAGTATTTT. Amino acid sequence: CASSLTGGVTDTQYF. Combining the CDR3 with reference TRBV18 and TRBJ2-3 gives the whole variable domain NAGVMQNPRHLVRRRGQEARLRCSPMKGHSHVYWYRQLPEEGLKFMVYLQKENIIDESGMPKERFSAEFPKEGPSILRIQQVVRGDSAAYFCASSLTGGVTDTQYFGPGTRLTVL.

This sequence joins TRBV6-1 and TRBJ2-3; the match to TRBD1 covers 8 bases. The germline V gene has CDR1 MNHNS and CDR2 SASEGT. Losses at the gene ends were 4 bases for V and 6 bases for J; bases not matched to a gene: 6. The CDR3 spans 14 residues. The CDR3 region is CASSADRVYDTQYF. As DNA, the CDR3 is TGTGCCAGCAGTGCGGACAGGGTTTATGATACGCAGTATTTT.

The chain joins TRBV15 to TRBJ2-2; 15 bases align to TRBD2. Germline loops: CDR1 LNHNV, CDR2 YYDKDF (reference sequence). Unmatched junction bases numbered 9, after V lost 0 bases and J lost 4 bases. CDR3 length: 20 amino acids. This CDR3 reads CATSRDKRTSGGAVTGELFF. The CDR3 DNA reads TGTGCCACCAGCAGAGATAAGCGGACTAGCGGGGGGGCGGTCACCGGGGAGCTGTTTTTT.

The J gene is TRBJ2-7, the V gene TRBV27; no clear D gene. The CDR3 consists of 13 residues. Trimming shortened V by 5 bases and J by 4 bases, and 12 bases separated the two germline ends. The V gene's germline CDR1 is MNHEY and CDR2 SMNVEV (reference sequence). CDR3 residues: CASSLRSMYEQYF. The CDR3 DNA follows: TGTGCCAGCAGTCTACGGTCAATGTACGAGCAGTACTTC.

This sequence joins TRBV6-1 and TRBJ2-7; D assignment may be TRBD1 or TRBD2 (5 bases each). The CDR3 extends over 14 amino acids. Germline lookup yields CDR1 MNHNS and CDR2 SASEGT. Trimming left V 8 bases short and J 2 bases short, with 16 bases between. The CDR3 DNA is TGTGCCAGCGCCCTTTATCCGGGGCCCTACGAGCAGTACTTC. Translating gives CASALYPGPYEQYF.